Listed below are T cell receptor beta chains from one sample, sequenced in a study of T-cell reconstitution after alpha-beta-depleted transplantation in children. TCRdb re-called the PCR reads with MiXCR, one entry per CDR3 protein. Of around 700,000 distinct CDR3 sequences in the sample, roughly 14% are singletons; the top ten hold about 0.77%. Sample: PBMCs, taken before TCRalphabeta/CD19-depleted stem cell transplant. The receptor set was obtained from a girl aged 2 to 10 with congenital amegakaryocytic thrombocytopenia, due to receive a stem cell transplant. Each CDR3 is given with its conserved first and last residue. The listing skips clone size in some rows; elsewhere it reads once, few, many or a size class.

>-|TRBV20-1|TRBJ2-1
CSARTGTPYNEQFF
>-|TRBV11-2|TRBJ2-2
CASSLASNKRNTGELFF
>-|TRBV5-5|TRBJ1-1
CASSLATGMNTEAFF
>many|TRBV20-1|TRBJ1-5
CSARDGSQPQHF
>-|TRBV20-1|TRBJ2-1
CSAMPGLAYNEQFF
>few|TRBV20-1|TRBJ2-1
CSARDGLAPVGEQFF
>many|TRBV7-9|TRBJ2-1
CASSPVWNEQFF
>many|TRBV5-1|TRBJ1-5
CASSLVDQPQHF
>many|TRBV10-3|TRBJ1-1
CAISDRTPGWGMNTEAFF
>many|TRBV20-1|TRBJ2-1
CSASEGRLAPLQFF
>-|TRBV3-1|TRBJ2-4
CASRGQGENIQYF
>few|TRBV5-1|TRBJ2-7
CASSPTSGTSSYEQYF
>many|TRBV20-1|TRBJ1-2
CSAVPGSGYTF
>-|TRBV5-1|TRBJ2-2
CASSFLHTGELFF
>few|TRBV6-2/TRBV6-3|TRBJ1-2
CASSYDTRYTF
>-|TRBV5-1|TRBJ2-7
CASSLALDGYEQYF
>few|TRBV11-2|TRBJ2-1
CASSFQLASEQFF
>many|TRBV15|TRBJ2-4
CATSNGQGVLRDIQYF
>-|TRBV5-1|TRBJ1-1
CASSLLEGTEAFF
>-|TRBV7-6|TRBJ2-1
CASSPGAAMSSYNEQFF
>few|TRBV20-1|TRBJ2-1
CCARDGETFSSYNEQFF
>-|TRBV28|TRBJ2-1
CASTRARNEQFF
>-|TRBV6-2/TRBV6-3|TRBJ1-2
CASSYWGNYGYTF
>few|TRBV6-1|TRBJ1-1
CASRNHGQGLNTEAFF
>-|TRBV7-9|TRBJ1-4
CASSLGDYDEKLFF
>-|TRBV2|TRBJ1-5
CASRAEGGQPQHF
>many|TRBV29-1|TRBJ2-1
CSVDLGPLNEQFF
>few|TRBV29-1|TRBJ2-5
CSLTEEGVKETQYF
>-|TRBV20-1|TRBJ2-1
CSADRTSSYNEQFF
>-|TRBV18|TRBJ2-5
CASSPPVPGQETQYF
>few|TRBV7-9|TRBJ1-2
CASSLDLLYTF
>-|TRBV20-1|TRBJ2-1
CSASHRDPSYNEQFF
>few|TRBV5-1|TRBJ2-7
CASSSYPAGSDLFYEQYF
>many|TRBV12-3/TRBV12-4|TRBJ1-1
CASRRQPNTEAFF
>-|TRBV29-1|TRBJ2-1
CSVENGPDERYSLYNEQFF
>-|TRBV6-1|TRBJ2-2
CASSENTPWNTGELFF